This T cell receptor beta chain was retrieved from a study of molecular identifiers for immune sequencing clone quantification. Trimming shortened V by 6 bases and J by 2 bases, and 14 bases separated the two germline ends. The CDR3 totals 13 residues. Germline CDR1 and CDR2: DFQATT and SNEGSKA (reference sequence). This clonotype occurred many times. TCRdb used MiXCR to reprocess the PCR reads, holding one entry per CDR3 protein. The sample includes 85,000 to 90,000 distinct CDR3 sequences, roughly 19% of them seen just once. The sequence was collected from a human donor in good health. Some libraries in this study had Jurkat cell RNA spiked in. Sequencing input: naive CD8+ T cells from blood, with Jurkat cell RNA spiked in. Described subset: FACS-sorted CD8+CD4-CCR7+CD45RA+ naive T cells. The chain combines TRBV20-1 with TRBJ2-7; no reliable D call. The CDR3 region is CSALRARTYEQYF. Here the CDR3 DNA reads TGCAGTGCCCTAAGGGCGAGGACCTACGAGCAGTACTTC.